Listed below are T cell receptor beta chains from one sample, sequenced in a study of CD8+CD57+ T cells in acquired aplastic anemia. TCRdb reprocessed the reads with MiXCR, giving one entry per CDR3 protein. The repertoire consists of 90,000 to 150,000 distinct CDR3 sequences, with 55% to 70% occurring once and the leading ten covering about 31%. The sequencing sample was made of sorted CD4+, CD8+, or CD8+CD57+ T cells (not recorded which) from PBMCs. The receptors come from a human donor with aplastic anemia. Each CDR3 is given with its conserved first and last residue.

V gene: TRBV13; CDR3 protein: CASSIGVYGYTF
V gene: TRBV9; CDR3 protein: CASSVSSGSSYNEQFF
V gene: TRBV25-1; CDR3 protein: CASSGQGVPSGANVLTF
V gene: TRBV7-9; CDR3 protein: CASSNSGSSEAFF
V gene: TRBV7-9; CDR3 protein: CASSGRDRGYEQYF
V gene: TRBV5-1; CDR3 protein: CASSSRTSGGKYEQYF
V gene: TRBV7-9; CDR3 protein: CASSSKLGRGNRETQYF
V gene: TRBV27; CDR3 protein: CASITKSLEKAFF
V gene: TRBV10-3; CDR3 protein: CAAQAGVGETQYF
V gene: TRBV5-4; CDR3 protein: CASSLGQGFSYEQYF
V gene: TRBV13; CDR3 protein: CASSLRRGDEQFF
V gene: TRBV2; CDR3 protein: CASTGTSGRYNEQFF
V gene: TRBV15; CDR3 protein: CATSRGTDTNTEAFF
V gene: TRBV29-1; CDR3 protein: CSVVGVAGEAYNEQFF
V gene: TRBV15; CDR3 protein: CATSTLLDGYTF
V gene: TRBV9; CDR3 protein: CASSPGGLGNEQFF
V gene: TRBV9; CDR3 protein: CASSGIEETQYF
V gene: TRBV19; CDR3 protein: CASDVLGGNSPLHF
V gene: TRBV29-1; CDR3 protein: CSVDPSRNSGNTIYF
V gene: TRBV19; CDR3 protein: CASSPLTVTGELFF
V gene: TRBV7-9; CDR3 protein: CASSLGAVEQYF
V gene: TRBV5-3; CDR3 protein: CASSPGTRSTDTQYF
V gene: TRBV7-9; CDR3 protein: CASSLDNREQYF
V gene: TRBV20-1; CDR3 protein: CSASWRGGNNEQFF
V gene: TRBV6-1; CDR3 protein: CASRPGGSYEQYF
V gene: TRBV7-9; CDR3 protein: CASSLSATNQPQHF
V gene: TRBV19; CDR3 protein: CASSIMGITGELFF
V gene: TRBV15; CDR3 protein: CAASRDGESYF
V gene: TRBV5-1; CDR3 protein: CASSLDLVGPPFTDTQYF
V gene: TRBV27; CDR3 protein: CASRPHTSISFEQYF
V gene: TRBV7-8; CDR3 protein: CASSKAQTNEKLFF
V gene: TRBV2; CDR3 protein: CASSEGYGGVYEQYF
V gene: TRBV20-1; CDR3 protein: CSASKGDTQYF
V gene: TRBV7-3; CDR3 protein: CASSLGPGELFF
V gene: TRBV19; CDR3 protein: CASSIGRGPQDEQFF
V gene: TRBV28; CDR3 protein: CASSGTGITEPQHF
V gene: TRBV9; CDR3 protein: CASSYGGEPFYEQYF
V gene: TRBV7-2; CDR3 protein: CASSPPRQRKETQYF
V gene: TRBV10-3; CDR3 protein: CAISESGLPNSPLHF
V gene: TRBV20-1; CDR3 protein: CSARSDRGGDTGELFF
V gene: TRBV20-1; CDR3 protein: CSATGGRQETQYF
V gene: TRBV20-1; CDR3 protein: CSASTQGNYGYTF
V gene: TRBV10-2; CDR3 protein: CASSGTGPGGNQPQHF
V gene: TRBV12-5; CDR3 protein: CASGSTGVPTGELFF
V gene: TRBV5-6; CDR3 protein: CASSLWSNTEAFF
V gene: TRBV7-2; CDR3 protein: CASSLAGLAGGPEQYF
V gene: TRBV19; CDR3 protein: CASSESGGTRETQYF
V gene: TRBV30; CDR3 protein: CAWRNRGGNSPLHF
V gene: TRBV7-6; CDR3 protein: CASSSGQGPSYEQYF
V gene: TRBV10-3; CDR3 protein: CAISLQGDEAFF
V gene: TRBV2; CDR3 protein: CASTQQRTGSNEQCF
V gene: TRBV20-1; CDR3 protein: CSARTAGNPYEQYF
V gene: TRBV5-1; CDR3 protein: CASSRVEGGFYEQYF